Sequencing of this TCR beta chain was carried out in a study of shared clonotypes between healthy human individuals. This CDR3 region has 12 residues. V was pared by 0 bases and J by 12 bases, with 4 bases of the junction left unmatched. CDR1 and CDR2 from the germline V gene are SGHTA and FQGNSA. Some clones are missing from TCRdb's copy, which holds only in-frame ones; the method was immunoSEQ multiplex PCR. The data contain under 650,000 clones, almost 97% of them singletons. This TCR was recovered from a woman aged 25 to 39 in good health. The genes are TRBV7-2 and TRBJ2-5; 7 positions agree with TRBD1. Source material: naive CD4+ T cells sorted from blood. Subset in this sample: CD45RA+ positively selected. For the CDR3, the DNA is TGTGCCAGCAGCTTAGCGCTTGACAGGGAGTACTTC. Translation: CASSLALDREYF.